This T cell receptor (beta chain) was found in a study of blood T cell repertoires in COVID-19. The J segment lost 8 bases and the V segment lost 0 bases, leaving 12 bases of the junction unmatched. This CDR3 comprises 19 residues. Germline CDR1 is SGHTA and CDR2 is FQGNSA. This table comes from immunoSEQ multiplex PCR, and its TCRdb copy is limited to in-frame clones, with some not included. The repertoire includes about 150,000 clones, around 85% of them detected once, and under 3.5% sits in the top ten. Sequenced sample: peripheral blood. This TCR came from a man in his 70s with acute or convalescent COVID-19. The chain combines TRBV7-2 with TRBJ2-1, with TRBD2 matching 14 bases. This CDR3 is CASSLARGLAGGRGDEQFF. CDR3 nucleotides: TGTGCCAGCAGCTTAGCGCGAGGACTAGCGGGAGGACGGGGGGATGAGCAGTTCTTC.